These 28 T cell receptor beta chains originate from one sample sequenced in a study of naive and memory T cell subsets. Study outcomes and limitations: Possibly reflecting memory cells re-expressing CD45RA, a few larger clonotypes occurred in naive repertoires, especially CD8.

These receptors' targets are unknown. Two oligonucleotides, mixed equimolar, formed the beta constant-region primer covering TRBC1 and TRBC2. The ligated cDNA underwent four PCR rounds using SP2 and nested alpha and beta constant-region primers. TCRdb independently ran MiXCR on the UMI-ligation and nested PCR reads; one entry per CDR3 protein. This sample has about 99,000 distinct CDR3 sequences, with roughly 15% found just once. Input material: naive CD8+ T cells from blood. These receptors were collected from a human donor in good health.

In its sample, this clonotype was seen many times. The J gene is TRBJ2-7, the V gene TRBV19; a possible D gene is TRBD1 (5 bases). The CDR3 length is 15 residues. The V gene's germline CDR1 is LNHDA and CDR2 SQIVND (reference sequence). Trimming cost V 1 base and J 2 bases, with 12 bases left between them. CDR3 DNA: TGTGCCAGTAGTATAGGCTCAGGGCCCCCCTACGAGCAGTACTTC. It yields the protein CASSIGSGPPYEQYF.

This clonotype came up a few times. CDR3: CASSDNTDTQYF. The CDR3 DNA reads as TGTGCCAGCAGCGACAACACAGATACGCAGTATTTT. This sequence joins TRBV9 and TRBJ2-3; D gene ambiguous. CDR1 and CDR2 (germline): SGDLS, YYNGEE. This CDR3 comprises 12 residues. The V end was cut by 3 bases, the J end by 2 bases, with 4 bases between.

This clonotype was counted ten times or more. This chain links TRBV29-1 with TRBJ2-7; D is unclear. V was cut by 4 bases and J by 3 bases, with 7 bases left in between. This CDR3 spans 11 amino acids. Germline V gives CDR1 SQVTM, CDR2 ANQGSEA. In nucleotides, the CDR3 is TGCAGCGTTGTTGCCAGCTACGAGCAGTACTTC. Its protein product is CSVVASYEQYF.

This clonotype has just a few counts. The gene calls are TRBV28 and TRBJ2-7, with D tentatively TRBD1 (6 bases). The V and J ends lost 1 base and 1 base respectively, with 14 bases between them. CDR3 length: 16 amino acids. Germline lookup yields CDR1 MDHEN and CDR2 SYDVKM. The CDR3, as DNA: TGTGCCAGCAGTTTATCGAGGGACACCCCTTCCTACGAGCAGTACTTC. Its protein product is CASSLSRDTPSYEQYF. Filled out from reference TRBV28 and TRBJ2-7, the complete variable domain reads DVKVTQSSRYLVKRTGEKVFLECVQDMDHENMFWYRQDPGLGLRLIYFSYDVKMKEKGDIPEGYSVSREKKERFSLILESASTNQTSMYLCASSLSRDTPSYEQYFGPGTRLTVT.

This clonotype was counted at least ten times. V and J are TRBV25-1 and TRBJ2-1; D is possibly TRBD1 (5 bases). Germline V CDR1 and CDR2: MGHDK, SYGVNS. The CDR3 length is 14 residues. Trimming took off 7 bases at V and 7 bases at J, with 17 bases between the two ends. The CDR3 is CASKGLGRENEQFF. The CDR3 region has the DNA TGTGCCAGCAAGGGGCTGGGCAGGGAAAATGAGCAGTTCTTC.

This clonotype was detected a few times. The chain joins TRBV19 to TRBJ2-1, with D tentatively TRBD2 (6 bases). The CDR3 is 14 residues long. With 8 bases removed from V and 2 bases from J, the gap between germline ends came to 13 bases. The germline V gene encodes CDR1 LNHDA and CDR2 SQIVND (reference sequence). CDR3 sequence (DNA): TGTGCCAGTGGCACCGGGAGTACCTACAATGAGCAGTTCTTC. It is translated as CASGTGSTYNEQFF.

V and J are TRBV7-9 and TRBJ2-3; 16 bases match TRBD2. Trimming cost V 5 bases and J 5 bases; bases outside gene matches: 7. CDR3 length equals 17 residues. CDR1 is SEHNR and CDR2 is FQNEAQ in the germline V gene (reference sequence). The CDR3 DNA reads as TGTGCCAGCAGCGGGGGACTAGCGGGGGGGCCAAGAGATACGCAGTATTTT. This translates into CASSGGLAGGPRDTQYF. The full variable domain, its missing parts supplied by reference TRBV7-9 and TRBJ2-3, is DTGVSQNPRHKITKRGQNVTFRCDPISEHNRLYWYRQTLGQGPEFLTYFQNEAQLEKSRLLSDRFSAERPKGSFSTLEIQRTEQGDSAMYLCASSGGLAGGPRDTQYFGPGTRLTVL.

The sample holds many counts of this clonotype. The chain is built from TRBV14 and TRBJ1-1; no clear D gene. Trimming cost V 5 bases and J 1 base, with 8 bases left between them. CDR3 length: 13 amino acids. Germline CDR1 SGHDN, CDR2 FVKESK. CDR3 bases: TGTGCCAGCAGCTACACCTCGAACACTGAAGCTTTCTTT. Translation gives CASSYTSNTEAFF.

This clonotype was seen repeatedly, ten times or more. This rearrangement joins TRBV19 to TRBJ2-3, with TRBD2 matching over 15 bases. V was pared by 6 bases and J by 5 bases, with 15 bases of the junction left unmatched. The CDR3 extends over 19 amino acids. The germline V gene encodes CDR1 LNHDA and CDR2 SQIVND (reference sequence). The CDR3 is CASRTGLAGGPRERDTQYF. The CDR3 DNA reads TGTGCCAGTAGAACAGGACTAGCGGGAGGGCCTCGCGAGCGAGATACGCAGTATTTT.

V is TRBV6-5 and J is TRBJ2-7; 8 bases are shared with TRBD2. This CDR3 has 16 amino acids. Trimming took 6 bases from V and 0 from J; bases not matched to a gene: 10. Germline loops: CDR1 MNHEY, CDR2 SVGAGI. CDR3 loop: CASSPFSSGSSYEQYF. The CDR3 DNA is TGTGCCAGCAGCCCTTTCTCTAGCGGGTCCTCCTACGAGCAGTACTTC.

The rearrangement links TRBV29-1 to TRBJ1-2; tentative D call: TRBD1 (5 bases). Germline CDR1 reads SQVTM; CDR2 reads ANQGSEA. V was shortened by 6 bases and J by 1 base, with 21 bases between the two germline ends. The CDR3 sequence is 16 residues long. CDR3 sequence: CSVLKSRDRNNYGYTF. The DNA for the CDR3 is TGCAGCGTGCTTAAATCCCGGGACCGCAATAACTATGGCTACACCTTC. Based on the CDR3 plus reference TRBV29-1 and TRBJ1-2, the full variable domain is SAVISQKPSRDICQRGTSLTIQCQVDSQVTMMFWYRQQPGQSLTLIATANQGSEATYESGFVIDKFPISRPNLTFSTLTVSNMSPEDSSIYLCSVLKSRDRNNYGYTFGSGTRLTVV.

The chain combines TRBV12-3 or TRBV12-4 with TRBJ2-7, with no clear D. The CDR3 runs to 15 residues. V was trimmed by 3 bases and J by 4 bases, leaving 16 bases between them. As DNA, the CDR3 is TGTGCCAGCAGTTTTGGGTCAGGCGCGTGGTACGAGCAGTACTTC. It codes for CASSFGSGAWYEQYF.

This clonotype has only a few counts. This chain joins TRBV2 and TRBJ2-3; D gene unclear. V dropped 3 bases and J dropped 4 bases, with 8 bases sitting between them. The CDR3 runs 13 residues. The germline V gene encodes CDR1 SNHLY and CDR2 FYNNEI. The CDR3 coding sequence is TGTGCCAGCAGTGACGGTAGCTCAGATACGCAGTATTTT. Its protein product is CASSDGSSDTQYF.

The table lists this clonotype with a few counts. This rearrangement joins TRBV9 to TRBJ2-2; 7 bases are shared with TRBD2. Germline V gene data show CDR1 as SGDLS and CDR2 as YYNGEE. V was clipped by 0 bases and J by 0 bases; unmatched bases: 2. This CDR3 is built from 16 residues. This CDR3 is CASSVGAGANTGELFF. CDR3 nucleotides: TGTGCCAGCAGCGTAGGTGCGGGGGCGAACACCGGGGAGCTGTTTTTT.

This clonotype was recorded many times. V and J are TRBV29-1 and TRBJ2-7; 7 bases agree with TRBD2. CDR3 length: 12 residues. Germline V gene lookup returns CDR1 SQVTM and CDR2 ANQGSEA. Trimming took 4 bases from V and 6 from J; bases not matched to a gene: 6. CDR3 sequence (DNA): TGCAGCGTTGTGGGGAGGGCGGCCGAGCAGTACTTC. This sequence encodes CSVVGRAAEQYF.

The chain couples TRBV10-3 to TRBJ2-1, with TRBD2 as a possible D gene (6 bases). Per germline, CDR1 ENHRY and CDR2 SYGVKD. Between the trimmed V and J ends, which lost 4 bases and 8 bases, there was a span of 18 bases. The CDR3 length is 15 residues. The CDR3 region has the DNA TGTGCCATCAGTGTAACCTCCGGGAGAGGCGATGAGCAGTTCTTC. Translated, it gives CAISVTSGRGDEQFF.

The V and J genes are TRBV12-3 or TRBV12-4 and TRBJ2-7; D unresolved. CDR3 size: 14 residues. Trimming removed 2 bases at V and 3 bases at J, with 11 bases between. The CDR3 DNA reads TGTGCCAGCAGTTTAAGCCCAGGCCTCTACGAGCAGTACTTC. Translating it yields CASSLSPGLYEQYF.

This clonotype has just one count. The rearrangement links TRBV5-4 to TRBJ2-6; 8 nucleotides align to TRBD1. Germline-derived CDR1 and CDR2 are SGHNT and YYREEE (reference sequence). V dropped 1 base and J dropped 1; count of bases not matched to a gene: 7. The length of the CDR3 is 18 residues. The CDR3 reads CASSLLTGGWSGANVLTF. The CDR3 bases are TGTGCCAGCAGCTTGCTAACAGGGGGTTGGTCTGGGGCCAACGTCCTGACTTTC.

The rearrangement joins TRBV13 to TRBJ1-6, with TRBD1 as a possible D gene (5 bases). The V end was cut by 8 bases, the J end by 10 bases, with 15 bases between. Germline V gene data show CDR1 as PRHDT and CDR2 as FYEKMQ (reference sequence). CDR3 length: 13 amino acids. The CDR3 is CASGAGNGSPLHF. The CDR3 bases are TGTGCCAGCGGGGCAGGGAACGGGTCACCCCTCCACTTT.

The chain employs TRBV7-2 and TRBJ2-6; 8 bases are shared with TRBD1. Germline V lookup: CDR1 SGHTA, CDR2 FQGNSA. V lost 5 bases and J lost 2; bases outside the gene matches: 14. CDR3 length: 19 residues. For the CDR3, the DNA is TGTGCCAGCAGCCCCCCCAGACAGGGGATGGTTACTGGGGCCAACGTCCTGACTTTC. Translated, it gives CASSPPRQGMVTGANVLTF. Drawing the rest from reference TRBV7-2 and TRBJ2-6, the complete variable domain is GAGVSQSPSNKVTEKGKDVELRCDPISGHTALYWYRQSLGQGLEFLIYFQGNSAPDKSGLPSDRFSAERTGGSVSTLTIQRTQQEDSAVYLCASSPPRQGMVTGANVLTFGAGSRLTVL.

This clonotype was found a few times. V gene TRBV12-3 or TRBV12-4 combines with J gene TRBJ2-1; D is unclear. Trimming stripped 8 bases from V and 6 bases from J, with 17 bases between. The CDR3 is made up of 14 amino acids. The CDR3 is CASGRTPASNEQFF. The CDR3 DNA reads TGTGCCAGCGGCCGTACTCCGGCGTCCAATGAGCAGTTCTTC.

This clonotype was counted many times. This sequence joins TRBV4-3 and TRBJ2-4; TRBD2 is a possible D gene (5 bases). Germline lookup yields CDR1 LGHNA and CDR2 YSLEER. The CDR3 runs to 16 residues. V was trimmed by 0 bases and J by 0 bases, leaving 9 bases between them. CDR3 bases: TGCGCCAGCAGCCAAGATGAGGGTTCAGCCAAAAACATTCAGTACTTC. The encoded protein is CASSQDEGSAKNIQYF.

This clonotype was found a few times. The V gene is TRBV3-1, the J gene TRBJ2-7, with no clear D. The germline V gene encodes CDR1 LGHDT and CDR2 YNNKEL (reference sequence). There are 15 residues in the CDR3. Trimming pared 1 base from V and 2 bases from J, leaving 12 bases between. CDR3 protein: CASSQGIVGAYEQYF. The DNA for the CDR3 is TGTGCCAGCAGCCAAGGGATTGTTGGGGCCTACGAGCAGTACTTC.

The CDR3 DNA sequence: TGTGCCTGGAGTTACGTACAGGGAGCCTACGAGCAGTACTTC. Protein: CAWSYVQGAYEQYF. The rearrangement uses TRBV30 and TRBJ2-7, with D perhaps matching TRBD1 (6 bases). The CDR3 is 14 amino acids. Trimming cost V 2 bases and J 2 bases, with 13 bases left between them. The germline V gene encodes CDR1 GTSNPN and CDR2 SVGIG (reference sequence).

The chain employs TRBV5-6 and TRBJ2-1; the D is unclear. The CDR3 extends over 15 amino acids. Trimming pared 1 base from V and 8 bases from J, leaving 16 bases between. Per germline, CDR1 SGHDT and CDR2 YYEEEE. CDR3 nucleotide sequence: TGTGCCAGCAGCTTGTTCCCAGACCTTCAAGATGAGCAGTTCTTC. Amino acid sequence: CASSLFPDLQDEQFF.

This clonotype occurred many times. This chain uses TRBV29-1 with TRBJ2-1, with TRBD2 matching over 13 bases. The germline V gene encodes CDR1 SQVTM and CDR2 ANQGSEA. The CDR3 extends over 16 amino acids. V gave up 7 bases and J gave up 3 bases; unmatched junction bases: 9. DNA for the CDR3: TGCAGCGGCCGACAGGGGACTAGCGGGGACTACAATGAGCAGTTCTTC. Translated, it gives CSGRQGTSGDYNEQFF.

The V and J genes are TRBV13 and TRBJ2-2, with no clear D. This CDR3 has 14 amino acids. The ends were cut back, 6 bases at V and 2 bases at J, with 10 bases in the middle. The germline V gene has CDR1 PRHDT and CDR2 FYEKMQ (reference sequence). The CDR3 DNA is TGTGCCAGCAGGGGCTATCCTAACACCGGGGAGCTGTTTTTT. It translates to CASRGYPNTGELFF.

The V call is TRBV12-3 or TRBV12-4, the J call TRBJ2-3; D is uncertain. V was cut by 6 bases and J by 1 base, with 11 bases left in between. This CDR3 comprises 14 residues. The CDR3 spells CASSRAAGTDTQYF. In nucleotides, the CDR3 is TGTGCCAGCAGCCGGGCGGCGGGCACAGATACGCAGTATTTT.